This T cell receptor beta chain was sequenced during a study of identical twins. Study-level results: Its conclusions, products of cross-sectional statistical analysis, did not come from following the same donors.

Concerning this clonotype: Its antigen is undetermined.

TCRdb reprocessed the 5' RACE reads via MiXCR and lists one record per CDR3 protein. The data show hundreds of thousands of distinct CDR3 sequences, less than 25% seen once. The germline CDR1 and CDR2 sequences are MNHEY and SMNVEV (reference sequence). The V end lost 7 bases, the J end lost 6 bases, and 19 bases lay between the germline ends. The CDR3 has 14 residues. Donors uniformly comprised healthy Caucasians. These sequences were also reported in another study, on T cells expressing NK-cell markers. That paper adds: Cells sorted as CD3+CD56+NKG2C+, CD3+CD56+NKG2C- and CD3+CD56-NKG2C+ T cells supplied the TCR beta repertoires. One observes that, in several donors, these clonotypes were also the leading ones within the CD3+CD56-NKG2C+ fraction.

What was sequenced was PBMCs. This receptor was identified in a woman between 18 and 29 years old in good health. The rearrangement uses TRBV27 and TRBJ2-7; perhaps TRBD2 as D (5 bases). The CDR3 is CASKWSTGTGEQYF. CDR3 coding DNA: TGTGCCAGCAAATGGTCCACGGGAACCGGCGAGCAGTACTTC.